The sequence of this T cell receptor beta chain was determined in a study of identical twins (dated by TCRdb to 2016 to 2017). For the study in its entirety: To test whether fetal clonotypes persist, the study used deep sequencing on TCR alpha and beta repertoires from monozygotic twins, unrelated adults of various ages, and cord blood. To rule out contamination, the twin experiments were replicated at different times with different library preparation protocols. What the study reported, not specific to this receptor: Zero-insertion analyses could be partly confounded by invariant T cells such as MAIT and iNKT, although diverse VJ usage argued against such confounding for most clonotypes. A weaker excess of twin sharing was found in beta out-of-frame sequences because the signal-to-noise ratio was lowered by fewer shared sequences. Compared with coincidental sharing between unrelated individuals, out-of-frame TCR alpha sequences shared between twins had an excess of sequences with low generation probability. Because the same donors could not be followed over many years, conclusions were based on cross-sectional statistical analysis. In monozygotic twins, out-of-frame TCR alpha sharing was systematically underestimated by recombination models, although the models agreed with sharing between unrelated individuals. Abundant cord blood beta clonotypes carried fewer insertions; young adult naive repertoires showed a weaker similar trend, while memory repertoires showed none.

Library construction relied on 5' RACE. TCRdb names Illumina HiSeq 2000 as the instrument used. A universal primer binding site was introduced by template switching, and a unique molecular identifier was present in the final cDNA, enabling accurate counting of TCR cDNA molecules. Specific primers in the conserved constant-segment region were used to synthesize first-strand cDNA for the TCR alpha and beta chains. To control for contamination, each cDNA library was double barcoded with a SMART-Mk sample barcode plus Illumina barcodes. TruSeq adapter sequences along with Illumina sample barcodes were introduced in two successive PCR steps. TCR alpha and beta cDNA libraries were sequenced on the Illumina HiSeq platform with custom primers. Per the source publication's procedure: Raw reads were processed with MiGEC to extract unique molecular identifiers, and MiXCR was used to determine CDR3 positions. For each individual, recombination models were inferred using an EM algorithm with the repgenHMM and IGoR tools. Shared clonotype analysis was performed with the tcR package in R, normalizing sharing by the product of cloneset sizes. Out-of-frame nonproductive sequences were analyzed to study raw recombination free of thymic and clonal selection effects. TCRdb applied fastp at Q25 and MiXCR to the public reads, then kept only in-frame beta chains. Every CDR3 protein is listed once, alongside the most common genes and DNA of its rows. TCRdb, rather than the study authors, made the V and J calls. The sample contains roughly 250,000 distinct CDR3 sequences, more than 12% of them found a single time. In total, the top ten clones hold about 9% of the sample.

This clonotype was seen at least ten times. Its target antigen remains unknown. Qualities for individual bases were not recorded, and no much larger clone is one base off. All donors were healthy Caucasians. Using Miltenyi CD45RO+ enrichment and human naive T-cell isolation kits, memory (CD45RO+) and naive T cells were isolated from PBMC. A distance of 14 bases separates the germline ends of V and J, which lose 5 bases and 0 bases respectively. CDR1 and CDR2 (LGHDT, YNNKEL) derive from the germline V gene (reference sequence). The CDR3 covers 16 residues, taking in both the cysteine and the phenylalanine. Only the CDR3 DNA stays, 48 bases, in frame from base 1.

The chain is made from TRBV3-1 and TRBJ2-1; matching of 6 bases hints at TRBD2 as the D gene. Sequences were obtained from memory (CD45RO+) T cells sorted from blood. In the paper's terms, the cell subset or site label means: CD45RO+ enriched T cells. The TCR sequence derives from a young woman in good health. CDR3 reads: CASSFGLLLSYNEQFF. The nucleotide sequence reads TGTGCCAGCAGCTTTGGACTACTGCTCTCCTACAATGAGCAGTTCTTC.